Listed below are T cell receptor beta chains from one sample, sequenced in a study of regulatory T cells in long-lasting Graves disease. TCRdb redid the calling of the multiplex PCR reads with MiXCR, one entry per CDR3 protein. The sample includes about 560,000 distinct CDR3 sequences, about 16% of them seen just once. This sample was also put to use in a study of T cells in Graves' hyperthyroidism and ophthalmopathy.

The sample was peripheral blood mononuclear cells (PBMCs), taken at new diagnosis, from a patient treated with antithyroid drugs. These receptors all come from a man aged 18 to 29 with Graves disease. CDR3s include the opening cysteine and the closing phenylalanine or tryptophan. Only part of the rows carry a size: once, few, many, or a class if the clone is expanded.

>TRBV27|few
CASSTHRGRITEAFF
>TRBV7-2|NA
CASSRRTSGRVYNEQFF
>TRBV12-3/TRBV12-4|few
CASSLGQFNRPQHF
>TRBV7-2|few
CASSRVGEKLFF
>TRBV12-3/TRBV12-4|NA
CASSRRLAGAVGEQFF
>TRBV29-1|NA
CSVGTGQPGELFF
>TRBV5-1|NA
CASRSGTGSYNEQFF
>TRBV12-5|NA
CASGLAGARKQFF
>TRBV2|few
CASRTRIELFF
>TRBV14|NA
CASSHTWGSPLHF
>TRBV9|NA
CASSPRRGTGRNTEAFF
>TRBV2|NA
CASKPGHTSTGELFF
>TRBV28|many
CASSLTSGGGLDTQYF
>TRBV5-1|NA
CASSLGETSTDTQYF
>TRBV9|NA
CASTAPLGGTGELFF
>TRBV7-9|NA
CASSSSDPKGSNYGYTF
>TRBV20-1|many
CSARGDDTYEQYF
>TRBV4-2|NA
CASSQERQGEEKLFF
>TRBV4-2|many
CASSLDRDRHQPQHF
>TRBV19|NA
CASSMSDQPQHF
>TRBV6-9|NA
CASSYVEVTGELFF
>TRBV10-3|NA
CAIGQGDYEQYF
>TRBV3-1|NA
CASSQGRLGNEQFF
>TRBV6-1|many
CASNPGGLRSWNGANVLTF
>TRBV6-2/TRBV6-3|many
CASSLTSSYNEQFF
>TRBV28|few
CASSLVAGEQFF
>TRBV28|many
CASSLRDREYNEQFF
>TRBV7-8|NA
CASSFPGSNLEDNQPQHF
>TRBV27|many
CASTGVGGRETQYF
>TRBV19|few
CASSWTGEGTEAFF
>TRBV3-1|many
CASSQAQAGGNQPQHF
>TRBV5-1|many
CASSKDRADNEQFF